A selection of T cell receptor beta chains follows, all from one sample in a study of blood T cell repertoires in COVID-19. The table came from immunoSEQ multiplex PCR; TCRdb's copy has only in-frame clones and leaves some out. Among over 35,000 clones listed, around 79% were seen once. The sequenced material came from peripheral blood. The receptors were gathered from a man between 65 and 80 years old with acute or convalescent COVID-19. Both conserved end residues are part of each CDR3. The D gene is left open where the match is weak. Part of the rows lack a size; the others show once, few, many or a class for expanded clones.

-	-	TRBJ1-1	TRBV7-2	TGTGCCAGCCGCGCAGAGGGCACTGAAGCTTTCTTT	CASRAEGTEAFF
-	TRBD1	TRBJ1-5	TRBV5-1	TGCGCCAGCAGCGTAGGGACAGGCAATCAGCCCCAGCATTTT	CASSVGTGNQPQHF
-	-	TRBJ1-5	TRBV28	TGTGCTTCAAAGGCGCTCGAGGGTAATCAGCCCCAGCATTTT	CASKALEGNQPQHF
-	TRBD2	TRBJ2-2	TRBV28	TGTGCCAGCAGGACTAGCGGGAGTGAGGGCGGGGAGCTGTTTTTT	CASRTSGSEGGELFF
-	-	TRBJ2-3	TRBV27	TGTGCCAGCAGCTTGCTACCCACTAGCACAGATACGCAGTATTTT	CASSLLPTSTDTQYF
once	-	TRBJ1-5	TRBV27	TGTGCCAGCAGAATTACCGGACATAGCAATCAGCCCCAGCATTTT	CASRITGHSNQPQHF
-	-	TRBJ1-2	TRBV6-2/TRBV6-3	TGTGCCAGCAGCCCGCCGCTCCGGGGGGGCAGTTATGGCTACACCTTC	CASSPPLRGGSYGYTF
once	-	TRBJ2-5	TRBV5-1	TGCGCCAGCAGCTTGGCCCCTAGCCAAGAGACCCAGTACTTC	CASSLAPSQETQYF
-	-	TRBJ1-4	TRBV28	TGTGCCAGCAGCCCTCCGGGGGGACTTAATGAAAAACTGTTTTTT	CASSPPGGLNEKLFF
-	-	TRBJ1-1	TRBV27	TGTGCCAGCAATCCCTCGGGGGGGGTGTTGAACACTGAAGCTTTCTTT	CASNPSGGVLNTEAFF
-	TRBD1	TRBJ2-7	TRBV19	TGTGCCAGTAGTGGGACAGGGGTCTACGAGCAGTACTTC	CASSGTGVYEQYF